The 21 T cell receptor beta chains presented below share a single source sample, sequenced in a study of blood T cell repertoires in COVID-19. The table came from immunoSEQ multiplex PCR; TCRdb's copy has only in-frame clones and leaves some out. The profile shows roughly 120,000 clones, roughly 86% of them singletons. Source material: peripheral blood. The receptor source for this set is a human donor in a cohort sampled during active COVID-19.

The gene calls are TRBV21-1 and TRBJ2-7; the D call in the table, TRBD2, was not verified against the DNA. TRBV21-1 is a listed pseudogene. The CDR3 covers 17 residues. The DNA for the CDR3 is TGTGCCAGCAGCAAGGTTTTGGGGGGGAGCGGATCCTACGAGCAGTACTTC. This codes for CASSKVLGGSGSYEQYF.

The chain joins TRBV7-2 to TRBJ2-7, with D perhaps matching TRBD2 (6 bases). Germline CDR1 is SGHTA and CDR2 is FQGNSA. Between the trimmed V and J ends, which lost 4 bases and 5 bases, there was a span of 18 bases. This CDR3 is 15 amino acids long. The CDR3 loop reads CASSSQGLISHEQYF. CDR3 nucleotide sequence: TGTGCCAGCAGCTCCCAGGGACTGATATCTCACGAGCAGTACTTC.

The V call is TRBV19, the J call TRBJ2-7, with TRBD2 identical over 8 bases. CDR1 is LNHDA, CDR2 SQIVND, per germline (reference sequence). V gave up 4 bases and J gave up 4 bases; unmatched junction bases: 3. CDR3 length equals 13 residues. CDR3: CASSKRESYEQYF. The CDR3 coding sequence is TGTGCCAGTAGTAAGCGGGAGAGTTACGAGCAGTACTTC.

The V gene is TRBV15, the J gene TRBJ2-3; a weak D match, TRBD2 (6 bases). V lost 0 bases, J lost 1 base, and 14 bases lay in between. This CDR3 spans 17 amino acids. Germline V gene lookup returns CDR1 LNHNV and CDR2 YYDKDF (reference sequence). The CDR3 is CATSRDLAGRGTDTQYF. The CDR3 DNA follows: TGTGCCACCAGCAGAGACCTGGCGGGACGGGGCACAGATACGCAGTATTTT. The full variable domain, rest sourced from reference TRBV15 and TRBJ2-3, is DAMVIQNPRYQVTQFGKPVTLSCSQTLNHNVMYWYQQKSSQAPKLLFHYYDKDFNNEADTPDNFQSRRPNTSFCFLDIRSPGLGDTAMYLCATSRDLAGRGTDTQYFGPGTRLTVL.

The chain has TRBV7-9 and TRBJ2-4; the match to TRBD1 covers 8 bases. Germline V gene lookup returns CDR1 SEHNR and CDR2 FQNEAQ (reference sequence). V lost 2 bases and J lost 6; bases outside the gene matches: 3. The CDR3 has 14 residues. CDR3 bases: TGTGCCAGCAGCTTACTAACAGGGGGAAACATTCAGTACTTC. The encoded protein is CASSLLTGGNIQYF.

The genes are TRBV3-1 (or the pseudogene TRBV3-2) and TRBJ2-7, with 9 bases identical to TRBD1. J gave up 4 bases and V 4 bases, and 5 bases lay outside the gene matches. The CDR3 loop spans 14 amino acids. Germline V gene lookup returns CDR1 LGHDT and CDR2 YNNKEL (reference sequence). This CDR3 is CASSPGQGLYEQYF. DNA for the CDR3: TGTGCCAGCAGCCCGGGACAGGGATTGTACGAGCAGTACTTC.

The CDR3 sequence: CASSLNRGFYGYTF. Here the CDR3 DNA reads TGTGCCAGCAGCTTAAACAGGGGCTTCTATGGCTACACCTTC. The chain combines TRBV5-6 with TRBJ1-2; 7 nucleotides agree with TRBD1. After removal of 2 bases from V and 4 bases from J, the junction contained 5 bases not matched to a gene. Per the germline V gene, CDR1 is SGHDT and CDR2 is YYEEEE. The CDR3 has 14 residues.

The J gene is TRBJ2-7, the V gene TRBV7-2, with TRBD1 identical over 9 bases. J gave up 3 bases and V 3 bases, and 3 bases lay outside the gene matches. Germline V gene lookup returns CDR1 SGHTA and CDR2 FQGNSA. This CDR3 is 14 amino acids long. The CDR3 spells CASSFDRGSYEQYF. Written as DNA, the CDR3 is TGTGCCAGCAGCTTCGACAGGGGGAGCTACGAGCAGTACTTC. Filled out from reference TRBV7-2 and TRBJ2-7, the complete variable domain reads GAGVSQSPSNKVTEKGKDVELRCDPISGHTALYWYRQSLGQGLEFLIYFQGNSAPDKSGLPSDRFSAERTGGSVSTLTIQRTQQEDSAVYLCASSFDRGSYEQYFGPGTRLTVT.

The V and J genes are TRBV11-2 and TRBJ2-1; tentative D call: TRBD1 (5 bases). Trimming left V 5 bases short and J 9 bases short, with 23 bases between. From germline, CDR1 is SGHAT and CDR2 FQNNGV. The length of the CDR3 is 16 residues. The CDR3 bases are TGTGCCAGCAGCGCTCATCCAGGGTTACTGGTTGGTGAGCAGTTCTTC. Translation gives CASSAHPGLLVGEQFF. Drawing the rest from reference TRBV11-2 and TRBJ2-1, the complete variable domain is EAGVAQSPRYKIIEKRQSVAFWCNPISGHATLYWYQQILGQGPKLLIQFQNNGVVDDSQLPKDRFSAERLKGVDSTLKIQPAKLEDSAVYLCASSAHPGLLVGEQFFGPGTRLTVL.

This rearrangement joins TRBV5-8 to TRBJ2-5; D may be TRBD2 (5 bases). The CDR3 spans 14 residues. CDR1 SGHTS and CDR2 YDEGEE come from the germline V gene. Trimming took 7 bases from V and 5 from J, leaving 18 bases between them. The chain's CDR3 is CASDDAGVPETQYF. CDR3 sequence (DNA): TGTGCCAGCGACGACGCCGGGGTCCCCGAGACCCAGTACTTC.

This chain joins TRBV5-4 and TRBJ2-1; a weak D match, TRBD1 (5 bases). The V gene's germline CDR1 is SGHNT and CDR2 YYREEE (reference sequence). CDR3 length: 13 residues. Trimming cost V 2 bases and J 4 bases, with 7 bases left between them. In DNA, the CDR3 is TGTGCCAGCAGCTTACAGGTTTACAATGAGCAGTTCTTC. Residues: CASSLQVYNEQFF. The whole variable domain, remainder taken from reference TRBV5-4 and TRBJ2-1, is ETGVTQSPTHLIKTRGQQVTLRCSSQSGHNTVSWYQQALGQGPQFIFQYYREEENGRGNFPPRFSGLQFPNYSSELNVNALELDDSALYLCASSLQVYNEQFFGPGTRLTVL.

Here the CDR3 reads CASSSSGGGRNTIYF. The CDR3 bases are TGTGCCAGCAGTTCCTCCGGGGGAGGGCGAAACACCATATATTTT. V usage is TRBV6-5 and J usage is TRBJ1-3, with TRBD1 as a possible D gene (5 bases). The V and J ends lost 4 bases and 5 bases respectively, with 15 bases between them. There are 15 residues in the CDR3. Germline V gene sequence: CDR1 MNHEY, CDR2 SVGAGI.

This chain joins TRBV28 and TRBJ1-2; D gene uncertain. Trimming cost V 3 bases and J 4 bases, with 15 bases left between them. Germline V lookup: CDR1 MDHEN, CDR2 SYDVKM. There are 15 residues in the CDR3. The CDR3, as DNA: TGTGCCAGCAGTTTTCCGAGAGGATCGTCCTATGGCTACACCTTC. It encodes CASSFPRGSSYGYTF.

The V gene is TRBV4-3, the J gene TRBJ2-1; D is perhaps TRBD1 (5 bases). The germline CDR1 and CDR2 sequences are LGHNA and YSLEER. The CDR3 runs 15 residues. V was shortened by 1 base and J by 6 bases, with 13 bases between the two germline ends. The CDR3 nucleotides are TGCGCCAGCAGCCAAGGACAGTCAACCCTCAATGAGCAGTTCTTC. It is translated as CASSQGQSTLNEQFF.

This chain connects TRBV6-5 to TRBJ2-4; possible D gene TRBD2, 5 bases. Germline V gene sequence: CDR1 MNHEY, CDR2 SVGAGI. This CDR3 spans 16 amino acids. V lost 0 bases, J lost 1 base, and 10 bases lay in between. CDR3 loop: CASSYSFGEAKNIQYF. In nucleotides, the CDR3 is TGTGCCAGCAGTTACTCTTTCGGGGAGGCCAAAAACATTCAGTACTTC.

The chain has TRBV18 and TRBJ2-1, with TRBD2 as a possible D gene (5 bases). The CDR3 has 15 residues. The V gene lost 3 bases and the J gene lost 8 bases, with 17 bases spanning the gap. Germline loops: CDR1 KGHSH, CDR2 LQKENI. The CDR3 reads CASSPFDTRIHEQFF. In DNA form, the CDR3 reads TGTGCCAGCTCACCGTTTGATACTAGGATCCATGAGCAGTTCTTC.

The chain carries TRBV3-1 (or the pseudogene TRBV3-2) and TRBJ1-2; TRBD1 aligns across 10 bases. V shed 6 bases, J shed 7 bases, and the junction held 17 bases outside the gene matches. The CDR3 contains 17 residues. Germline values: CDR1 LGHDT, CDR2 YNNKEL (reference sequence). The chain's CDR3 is CASSRDLGTGESFGYTF. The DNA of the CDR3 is TGTGCCAGCAGTCGCGATTTAGGGACAGGGGAGAGTTTTGGCTACACCTTC.

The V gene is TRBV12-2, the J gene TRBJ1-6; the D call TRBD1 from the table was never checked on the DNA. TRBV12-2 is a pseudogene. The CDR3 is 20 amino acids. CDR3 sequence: CASRLIRRMDRGVVDSPLHF. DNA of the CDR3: TGTGCAAGTCGCTTAATTCGGAGGATGGACAGGGGGGTTGTGGATTCACCCCTCCACTTT.

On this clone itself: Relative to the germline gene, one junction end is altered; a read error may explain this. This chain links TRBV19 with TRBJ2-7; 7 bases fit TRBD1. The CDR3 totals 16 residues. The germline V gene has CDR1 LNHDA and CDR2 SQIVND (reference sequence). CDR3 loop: CANSTKGGLSSYEQYF. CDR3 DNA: TGTGCCAATAGTACTAAAGGGGGCCTGTCATCCTACGAGCAGTACTTC.

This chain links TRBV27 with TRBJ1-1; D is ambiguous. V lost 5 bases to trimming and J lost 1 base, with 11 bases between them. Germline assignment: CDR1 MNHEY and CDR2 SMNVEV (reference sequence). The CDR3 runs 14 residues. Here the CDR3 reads CASSPLQENTEAFF. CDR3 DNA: TGTGCCAGCAGTCCTCTCCAGGAGAACACTGAAGCTTTCTTT.

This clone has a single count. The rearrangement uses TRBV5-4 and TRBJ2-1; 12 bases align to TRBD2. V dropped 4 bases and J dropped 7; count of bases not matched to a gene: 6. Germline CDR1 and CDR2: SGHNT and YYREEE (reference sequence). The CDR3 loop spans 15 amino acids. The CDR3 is CASSPSGRASNEQFF. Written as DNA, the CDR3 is TGTGCCAGCAGCCCTAGCGGGAGGGCCAGTAATGAGCAGTTCTTC.